The clone carrying this T cell receptor (beta chain) was recorded once. This sample is drawn from a study of T cells in Graves' hyperthyroidism and ophthalmopathy. TCR beta CDR3 regions were amplified from RNA. With the HTBI primer set, the TCR CDR3 went through a first round of RT-PCR. One entry per CDR3 protein, called by TCRdb with MiXCR from the multiplex PCR reads. The sample lists approximately 640,000 distinct CDR3 sequences, 45% seen once, with under 8.5% in the top ten. J gave up 5 bases and V 0 bases, and 8 bases lay outside the gene matches. The CDR3 extends over 17 amino acids. The V gene's germline CDR1 is KGHDR and CDR2 SFDVKD.

This chain connects TRBV24-1 to TRBJ1-5; 8 positions agree with TRBD1. Material: peripheral blood or thyroid tissue (not recorded which). The TCR originated in an adult man with Graves' disease, either hyperthyroidism or ophthalmopathy (not recorded which). The CDR3 region has the DNA TGTGCCACCAGTGATTTGCCTTGGACAGGGAGCGATCAGCCCCAGCATTTT. It yields the protein CATSDLPWTGSDQPQHF.